This entry concerns a single T cell receptor (beta chain). Its specificity is unknown. The CDR3 extends over 15 amino acids. Germline values: CDR1 MGHRA, CDR2 YSYEKL. This sample stems from a study of monozygotic twins with inflammatory bowel disease. Findings of the study overall: Relative to healthy twins, IBD patients had fewer clonotypes in common with others, a gap that was especially apparent with disease activity. With inverse Simpson as the measure, TCRbeta diversity was lower in IBD patients than in healthy co-twins.

Researchers used template switching to add UMIs featuring a 6-nucleotide sample barcode. With around 15 and 9 cycles respectively, two nested PCRs were carried out on TCRalpha and TCRbeta cDNA. TCRdb re-called the 5' RACE reads and gives one entry per CDR3 protein, without DNA. The sample table includes some 83,000 distinct CDR3 sequences. The chain combines TRBV4-1 with TRBJ1-2. The TCR was taken from a human donor with ulcerative colitis or Crohn's disease, or a healthy co-twin of an affected twin (not recorded which). Specimen: blood. CDR3 sequence reads: CASSREWQNNYGYTF.